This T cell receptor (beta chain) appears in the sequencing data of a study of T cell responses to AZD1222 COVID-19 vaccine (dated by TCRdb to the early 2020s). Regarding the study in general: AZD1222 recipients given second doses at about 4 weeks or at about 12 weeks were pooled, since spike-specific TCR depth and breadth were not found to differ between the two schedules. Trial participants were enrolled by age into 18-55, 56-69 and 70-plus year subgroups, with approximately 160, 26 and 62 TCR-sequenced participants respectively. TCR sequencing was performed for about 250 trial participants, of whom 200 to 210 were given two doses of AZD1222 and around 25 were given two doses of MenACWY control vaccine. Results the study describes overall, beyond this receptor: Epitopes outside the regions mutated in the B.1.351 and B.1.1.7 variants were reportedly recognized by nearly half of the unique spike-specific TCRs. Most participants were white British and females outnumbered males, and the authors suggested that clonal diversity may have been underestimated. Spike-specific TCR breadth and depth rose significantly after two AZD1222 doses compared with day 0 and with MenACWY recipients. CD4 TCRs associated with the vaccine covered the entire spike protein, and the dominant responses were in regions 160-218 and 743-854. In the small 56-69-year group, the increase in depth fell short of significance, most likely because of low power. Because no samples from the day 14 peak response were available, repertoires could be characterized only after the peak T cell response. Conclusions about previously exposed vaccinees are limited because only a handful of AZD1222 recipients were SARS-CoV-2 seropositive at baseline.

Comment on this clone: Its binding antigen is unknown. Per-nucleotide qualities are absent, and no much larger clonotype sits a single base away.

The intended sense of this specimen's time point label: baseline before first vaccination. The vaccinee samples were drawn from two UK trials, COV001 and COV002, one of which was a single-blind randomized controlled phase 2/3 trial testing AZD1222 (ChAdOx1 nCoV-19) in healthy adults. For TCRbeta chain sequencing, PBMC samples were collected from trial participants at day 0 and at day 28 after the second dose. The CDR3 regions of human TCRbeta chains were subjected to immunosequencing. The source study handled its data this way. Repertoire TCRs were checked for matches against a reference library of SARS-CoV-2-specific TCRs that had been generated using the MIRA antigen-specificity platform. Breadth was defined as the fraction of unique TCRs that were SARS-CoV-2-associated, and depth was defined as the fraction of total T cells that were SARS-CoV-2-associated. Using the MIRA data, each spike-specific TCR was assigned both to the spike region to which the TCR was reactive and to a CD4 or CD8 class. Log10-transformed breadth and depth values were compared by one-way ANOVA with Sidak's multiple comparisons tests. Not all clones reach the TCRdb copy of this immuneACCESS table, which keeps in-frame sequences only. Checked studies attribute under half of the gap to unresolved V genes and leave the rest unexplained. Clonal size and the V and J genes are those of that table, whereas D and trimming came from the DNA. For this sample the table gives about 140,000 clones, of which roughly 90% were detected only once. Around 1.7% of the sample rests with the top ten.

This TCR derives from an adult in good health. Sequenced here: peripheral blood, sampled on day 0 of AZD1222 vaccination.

The base sequence is TGTGCCAGCAGCTTCGGGACAGGGATGGGGGAGCAGTACTTC. This translates into CASSFGTGMGEQYF. The sequence links TRBV5-6 to TRBJ2-7; a stretch of 9 junction bases matches TRBD1. Inclusive of the bounding cysteine and phenylalanine, the CDR3 is 14 residues long. Only the CDR3 part of the read is kept: 42 bases, read in frame from the first base. V and J are trimmed by 2 bases and 7 bases, and the gene matches miss 7 bases of the junction. The germline V gene gives CDR1 as SGHDT and CDR2 as YYEEEE.